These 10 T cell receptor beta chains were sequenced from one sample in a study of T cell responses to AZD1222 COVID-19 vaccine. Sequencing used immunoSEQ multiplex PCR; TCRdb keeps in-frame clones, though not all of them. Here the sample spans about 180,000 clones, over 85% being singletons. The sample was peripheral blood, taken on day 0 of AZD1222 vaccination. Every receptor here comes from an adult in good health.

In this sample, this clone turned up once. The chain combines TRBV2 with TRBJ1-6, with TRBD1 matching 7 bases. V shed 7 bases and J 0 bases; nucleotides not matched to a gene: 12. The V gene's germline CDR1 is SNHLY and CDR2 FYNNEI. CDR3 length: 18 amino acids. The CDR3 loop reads CASTMGTDFPSYNSPLHF. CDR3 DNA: TGTGCCAGCACCATGGGGACAGATTTTCCCTCCTATAATTCACCCCTCCACTTT.

CDR3 nucleotides: TGCGCCAGCAGCTGGAGGGACGGGCCCTACGAGCAGTACTTC. Its protein product is CASSWRDGPYEQYF. The gene calls are TRBV5-1 and TRBJ2-7; D perhaps matches TRBD2 (6 bases). Looked up from germline, CDR1 is SGHRS and CDR2 is YFSETQ. The CDR3 loop spans 14 amino acids. Deletions cut 3 bases from V and 2 bases from J, with 12 bases between.

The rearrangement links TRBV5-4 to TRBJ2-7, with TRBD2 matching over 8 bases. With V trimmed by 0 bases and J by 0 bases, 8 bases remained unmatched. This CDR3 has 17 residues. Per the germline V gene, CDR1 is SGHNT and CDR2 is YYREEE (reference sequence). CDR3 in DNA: TGTGCCAGCAGCTTGGGACATAGCGGGGTAAGCTCCTACGAGCAGTACTTC. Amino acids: CASSLGHSGVSSYEQYF.

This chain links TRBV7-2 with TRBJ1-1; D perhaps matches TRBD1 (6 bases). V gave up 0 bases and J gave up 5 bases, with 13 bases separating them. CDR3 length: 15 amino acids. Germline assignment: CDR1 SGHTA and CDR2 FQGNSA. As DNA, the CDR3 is TGTGCCAGCAGCTTAGCCTGGGGGGCAAGGACTGAAGCTTTCTTT. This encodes CASSLAWGARTEAFF. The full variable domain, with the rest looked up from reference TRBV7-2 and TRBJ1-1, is GAGVSQSPSNKVTEKGKDVELRCDPISGHTALYWYRQSLGQGLEFLIYFQGNSAPDKSGLPSDRFSAERTGGSVSTLTIQRTQQEDSAVYLCASSLAWGARTEAFFGQGTRLTVV.

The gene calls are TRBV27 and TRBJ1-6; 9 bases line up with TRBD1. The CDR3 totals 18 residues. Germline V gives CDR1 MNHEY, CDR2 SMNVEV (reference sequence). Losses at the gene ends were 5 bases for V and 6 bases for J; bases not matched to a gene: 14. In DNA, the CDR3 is TGTGCCAGCAGTCCCGTCCCATTCCGGGACAGGGCTAATTCACCCCTCCACTTT. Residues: CASSPVPFRDRANSPLHF.

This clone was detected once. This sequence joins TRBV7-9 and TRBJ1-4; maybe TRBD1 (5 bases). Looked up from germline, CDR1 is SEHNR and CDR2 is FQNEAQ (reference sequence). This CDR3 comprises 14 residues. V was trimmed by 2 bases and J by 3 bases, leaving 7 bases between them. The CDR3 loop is CASSLPGPNEKLFF. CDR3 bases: TGTGCCAGCAGCTTACCAGGGCCTAATGAAAAACTGTTTTTT. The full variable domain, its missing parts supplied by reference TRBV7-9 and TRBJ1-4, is DTGVSQNPRHKITKRGQNVTFRCDPISEHNRLYWYRQTLGQGPEFLTYFQNEAQLEKSRLLSDRFSAERPKGSFSTLEIQRTEQGDSAMYLCASSLPGPNEKLFFGSGTQLSVL.

The CDR3 nucleotides read TGTGCCAGCAGGAGACGAGGACAGTCGGCGAACACCGGGGAGCTGTTTTTT. It yields the protein CASRRRGQSANTGELFF. This rearrangement joins TRBV5-8 to TRBJ2-2; the D gene is possibly TRBD1 (6 bases). CDR3 length: 17 residues. Germline V gene lookup returns CDR1 SGHTS and CDR2 YDEGEE. V was shortened by 5 bases and J by 0 bases, with 17 bases between the two germline ends. Looking up the rest from reference TRBV5-8 and TRBJ2-2 gives the full variable domain: EAGVTQSPTHLIKTRGQQATLRCSPISGHTSVYWYQQALGLGLQFLLWYDEGEERNRGNFPPRFSGRQFPNYSSELNVNALELEDSALYLCASRRRGQSANTGELFFGEGSRLTVL.

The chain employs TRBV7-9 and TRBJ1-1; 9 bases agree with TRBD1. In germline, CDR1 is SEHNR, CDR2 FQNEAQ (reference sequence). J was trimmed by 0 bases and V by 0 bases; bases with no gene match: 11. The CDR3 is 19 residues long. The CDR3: CASSLAPGQGFPMNTEAFF. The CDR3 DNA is TGTGCCAGCAGCTTAGCTCCGGGACAGGGTTTTCCGATGAACACTGAAGCTTTCTTT.

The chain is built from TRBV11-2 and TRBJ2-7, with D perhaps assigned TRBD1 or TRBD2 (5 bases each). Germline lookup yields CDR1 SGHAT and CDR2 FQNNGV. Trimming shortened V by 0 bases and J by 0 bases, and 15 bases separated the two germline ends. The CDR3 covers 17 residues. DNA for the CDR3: TGTGCCAGCAGCTTAGATTACCGGGACGCCAACTCCTACGAGCAGTACTTC. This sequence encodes CASSLDYRDANSYEQYF.

CDR3 sequence (DNA): TGTGCCAGCAGTCATACGGCGGGGGCCCTCGATACGCAGTATTTT. Translating it yields CASSHTAGALDTQYF. The chain has TRBV6-4 and TRBJ2-3; D may be TRBD2 (7 bases). Germline values: CDR1 MRHNA, CDR2 SNTAGT. The germline V and J ends were trimmed by 5 bases and 6 bases, with 18 bases remaining between them. The length of the CDR3 is 15 residues.